Below, 9 T cell receptor beta chains from the same sample are listed, as sequenced in a study of cytomegalovirus exposure and HLA in healthy donors. This PCR relied on a set of 60 Vbeta primers and 13 Jbeta primers. Profiled with immunoSEQ multiplex PCR; TCRdb holds only in-frame clones, not every one. The table lists 150,000 to 200,000 clones, roughly 80% of them singletons. Sequencing was carried out using PBMCs. The receptors were gathered from a human donor in good health.

The chain is built from TRBV12-5 and TRBJ2-7; TRBD1 matches 9 bases. Losses at the gene ends were 5 bases for V and 5 bases for J; bases not matched to a gene: 7. Germline V gene data show CDR1 as LGHNT and CDR2 as FRNRAP. CDR3 length: 14 amino acids. In DNA, the CDR3 is TGTGCTAGTGGTCCCGGACAGGGGTTCCACGAGCAGTACTTC. Its protein product is CASGPGQGFHEQYF. Complete variable domain (other parts from reference TRBV12-5 and TRBJ2-7): DARVTQTPRHKVTEMGQEVTMRCQPILGHNTVFWYRQTMMQGLELLAYFRNRAPLDDSGMPKDRFSAEMPDATLATLKIQPSEPRDSAVYFCASGPGQGFHEQYFGPGTRLTVT.

This sequence joins TRBV6-6 and TRBJ2-1, with unresolved D. Germline V gene data show CDR1 as MNHNY and CDR2 as SVGAGI (reference sequence). There are 10 residues in the CDR3. The ends were cut back, 2 bases at V and 10 bases at J, with 3 bases in the middle. The CDR3 sequence: CASSYGEQFF. DNA of the CDR3: TGTGCCAGCAGTTACGGCGAGCAGTTCTTC.

The rearrangement joins TRBV2 to TRBJ2-2; TRBD1 matches 7 bases. The CDR3 covers 14 residues. The germline V gene encodes CDR1 SNHLY and CDR2 FYNNEI. Trimming removed 6 bases from V and 6 bases from J; junction bases left unmatched: 7. The CDR3 DNA reads TGTGCCAGCAGCAGATACAGGGGCGCCGGGGAGCTGTTTTTT. It encodes CASSRYRGAGELFF.

This clone has a single count. The V call is TRBV4-2, the J call TRBJ2-1, with D possibly being TRBD2 (5 bases). The V end was cut by 4 bases, the J end by 8 bases, with 12 bases between. The germline CDR1 and CDR2 sequences are LGHNA and YNFKEQ. The CDR3 extends over 13 amino acids. The CDR3 region has the DNA TGTGCCAGCAGCCTAATACTAGGTCATGAGCAGTTCTTC. As protein: CASSLILGHEQFF.

CDR3 protein: CASSFPSPQGRDTEAFF. As DNA, the CDR3 is TGTGCCAGCAGCTTCCCCTCCCCCCAGGGCCGGGACACTGAAGCTTTCTTT. V usage is TRBV7-9 and J usage is TRBJ1-1; D is possibly TRBD1 (5 bases). With 3 bases removed from V and 3 bases from J, the gap between germline ends came to 20 bases. Germline lookup yields CDR1 SEHNR and CDR2 FQNEAQ (reference sequence). This CDR3 is 17 amino acids long.

The chain employs TRBV2 and TRBJ2-7; D may be TRBD1 (6 bases). The V and J ends lost 3 bases and 0 bases respectively, with 9 bases between them. CDR3 size: 14 residues. Per germline, CDR1 SNHLY and CDR2 FYNNEI. The CDR3 spells CASSDGRGSYEQYF. CDR3 sequence (DNA): TGTGCCAGCAGTGACGGCAGGGGCTCCTACGAGCAGTACTTC.

The count of this clone is one. This chain links TRBV7-9 with TRBJ2-7; D is unclear. This CDR3 spans 13 amino acids. The germline CDR1 and CDR2 sequences are SEHNR and FQNEAQ (reference sequence). Trimming took 4 bases from V and 1 from J, leaving 8 bases between them. The CDR3 DNA is TGTGCCAGCAGCTCAACAGAGTCCTACGAGCAGTACTTC. Protein sequence: CASSSTESYEQYF. Looking up the rest from reference TRBV7-9 and TRBJ2-7 gives the full variable domain: DTGVSQNPRHKITKRGQNVTFRCDPISEHNRLYWYRQTLGQGPEFLTYFQNEAQLEKSRLLSDRFSAERPKGSFSTLEIQRTEQGDSAMYLCASSSTESYEQYFGPGTRLTVT.

The chain's CDR3 is CASSIAGGRLQFF. The DNA of the CDR3 is TGTGCCAGCAGCATAGCGGGGGGGCGTCTGCAGTTCTTC. The rearrangement joins TRBV14 to TRBJ2-1, with 11 bases identical to TRBD2. J lost 12 bases, V lost 5 bases, and 6 bases had no gene match. CDR3 length: 13 residues. Germline V gives CDR1 SGHDN, CDR2 FVKESK.

The chain uses TRBV10-3 and TRBJ2-1, with D maybe TRBD1 (5 bases). There are 14 residues in the CDR3. V lost 2 bases, J lost 7 bases, and 12 bases lay in between. From germline, CDR1 is ENHRY and CDR2 SYGVKD. The CDR3 loop is CAISEGAIGNEQFF. Here the CDR3 DNA reads TGTGCCATCAGTGAGGGGGCAATCGGAAATGAGCAGTTCTTC.